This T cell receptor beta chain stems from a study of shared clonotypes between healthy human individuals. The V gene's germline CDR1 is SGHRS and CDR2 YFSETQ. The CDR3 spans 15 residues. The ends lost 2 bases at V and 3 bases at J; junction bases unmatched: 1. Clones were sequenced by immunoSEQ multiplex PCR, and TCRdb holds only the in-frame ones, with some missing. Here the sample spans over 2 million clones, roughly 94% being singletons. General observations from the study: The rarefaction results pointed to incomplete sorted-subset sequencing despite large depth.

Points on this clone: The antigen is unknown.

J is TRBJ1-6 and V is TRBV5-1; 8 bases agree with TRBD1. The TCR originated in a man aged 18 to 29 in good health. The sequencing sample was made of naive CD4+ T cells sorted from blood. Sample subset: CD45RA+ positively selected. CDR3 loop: CASSFGQGYNSPLHF. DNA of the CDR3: TGCGCCAGCAGCTTCGGACAGGGCTATAATTCACCCCTCCACTTT.